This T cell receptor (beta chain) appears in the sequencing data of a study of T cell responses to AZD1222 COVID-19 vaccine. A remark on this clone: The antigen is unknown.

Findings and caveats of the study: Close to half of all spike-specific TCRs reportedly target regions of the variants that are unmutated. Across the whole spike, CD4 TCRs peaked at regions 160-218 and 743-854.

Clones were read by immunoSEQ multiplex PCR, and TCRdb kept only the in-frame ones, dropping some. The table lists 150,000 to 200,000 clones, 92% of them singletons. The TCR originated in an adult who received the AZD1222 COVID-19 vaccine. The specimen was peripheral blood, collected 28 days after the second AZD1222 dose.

In DNA, the CDR3 is TGTGCCAGCAGCCCGGGGACACCCGGAATTACTGAAGCTTTCTTT. Amino acid sequence: CASSPGTPGITEAFF. The genes are TRBV5-7 and TRBJ1-1; possible D gene TRBD1, 6 bases. TRBV5-7 is an open reading frame, and its role is uncertain. This CDR3 region has 15 residues. V was cut by 4 bases and J by 5 bases, with 18 bases left in between.